These T cell receptor beta chains were read from a single sample in a study of PD-1 blockade in classical Hodgkin lymphoma. TCRdb's copy holds only in-frame clones and misses some; the assay was immunoSEQ multiplex PCR. The sample has fewer than 35,000 clones; 80% to 95% are singletons. Sequencing used CD4+ T cells from blood, obtained before the fourth cycle of nivolumab. These TCRs come from a human donor with classical Hodgkin lymphoma. The CDR3 runs from the conserved cysteine through the conserved F or W. The order of the fields is V gene, clone size, D gene, J gene, CDR3 protein, CDR3 DNA. The D gene is left open where the match is weak. Expanded clones get a size class; other rows say once, few or many, or leave the size out.

TRBV6-1	-	-	TRBJ1-5	CASSVNPKGHSNQPQHF	TGTGCCAGCAGTGTAAATCCGAAAGGTCATAGCAATCAGCCCCAGCATTTT
TRBV6-5	few	-	TRBJ1-5	CASSQPPGPQHF	TGTGCCAGCAGTCAACCTCCCGGGCCCCAGCATTTT
TRBV27	few	-	TRBJ2-3	CASSRDTDTQYF	TGTGCCAGCAGTAGAGACACAGATACGCAGTATTTT
TRBV7-9	-	TRBD1	TRBJ1-5	CASSKGGRNSNQPQHF	TGTGCCAGCAGCAAAGGGGGCCGCAATAGCAATCAGCCCCAGCATTTT
TRBV15	-	TRBD2	TRBJ2-1	CATSRDLPASGRANEQFF	TGTGCCACCAGCAGAGATCTTCCCGCTAGCGGGAGGGCCAATGAGCAGTTCTTC
TRBV28	few	-	TRBJ1-5	CASRGESNQPQHF	TGTGCCAGCAGGGGGGAGAGCAATCAGCCCCAGCATTTT
TRBV7-6	-	-	TRBJ2-5	CASSHGETQYF	TGTGCCAGCAGCCACGGCGAGACCCAGTACTTC
TRBV28	-	-	TRBJ2-5	CASSAQRGSETQYF	TGTGCCAGCAGTGCCCAGAGAGGGTCGGAGACCCAGTACTTC
TRBV5-8	once	TRBD2	TRBJ2-7	CASSLEPSGRGEQYF	TGTGCCAGCAGCTTGGAACCCAGCGGGAGGGGAGAGCAGTACTTC
TRBV9	once	-	TRBJ2-1	CASSERTTNEQFF	TGTGCCAGCAGCGAACGGACTACCAATGAGCAGTTCTTC
TRBV2	-	-	TRBJ2-1	CASSESDNEQFF	TGTGCCAGCAGTGAATCAGACAATGAGCAGTTCTTC
TRBV28	-	-	TRBJ2-4	CASSLTGPNIQYF	TGTGCCAGCAGTCTAACGGGGCCAAACATTCAGTACTTC
TRBV6-5	-	-	TRBJ1-2	CATLRDGPYGYTF	TGTGCCACCCTCCGGGACGGACCCTATGGCTACACCTTC
TRBV7-9	-	TRBD1	TRBJ2-3	CASSSGTGGNTDTQYF	TGTGCCAGCAGCTCCGGGACAGGGGGAAACACAGATACGCAGTATTTT
TRBV5-1	-	TRBD1	TRBJ2-7	CASSFSGTGVYEQYF	TGCGCCAGCAGCTTTTCCGGGACAGGGGTCTACGAGCAGTACTTC
TRBV18	once	-	TRBJ1-2	CASSHGGSNYGYTF	TGTGCCAGCTCCCACGGGGGGTCTAACTATGGCTACACCTTC
TRBV6-5	-	TRBD2	TRBJ2-7	CASGLGLAGVGEQYF	TGTGCCAGCGGCCTGGGACTAGCGGGAGTAGGCGAGCAGTACTTC
TRBV7-9	-	-	TRBJ1-4	CASSLLAGSGEKLFF	TGTGCCAGCAGCTTATTGGCAGGGTCGGGTGAAAAACTGTTTTTT
TRBV14	-	-	TRBJ2-7	CASSQDSLYEQYF	TGTGCCAGCAGCCAGGACAGCCTCTACGAGCAGTACTTC
TRBV11-2	-	-	TRBJ2-2	CASSFLSGSTGELFF	TGTGCCAGCAGCTTTTTGTCAGGGTCCACCGGGGAGCTGTTTTTT
TRBV5-4	-	TRBD2	TRBJ2-7	CASSPASSGATYEQYF	TGTGCCAGCAGCCCAGCCTCTAGCGGGGCAACCTACGAGCAGTACTTC
TRBV5-1	-	TRBD1	TRBJ2-3	CASRFRALQGGTDTQYF	TGCGCCAGCAGGTTCCGGGCCCTCCAGGGGGGCACAGATACGCAGTATTTT
TRBV28	-	TRBD1	TRBJ1-1	CASSFLRQGTEAFF	TGTGCCAGCAGTTTCCTGAGACAGGGCACTGAAGCTTTCTTT
TRBV10-3	-	-	TRBJ2-3	CAITPDPTDTQYF	TGTGCCATCACACCGGACCCCACAGATACGCAGTATTTT
TRBV11-2	-	-	TRBJ2-1	CASSLVPLAMNEQFF	TGTGCCAGCAGCTTAGTCCCGCTAGCAATGAATGAGCAGTTCTTC
TRBV25-1	-	-	TRBJ2-3	CASSDLGGPSTDTQYF	TGTGCCAGCAGTGATTTGGGGGGCCCTAGCACAGATACGCAGTATTTT
TRBV2	-	-	TRBJ2-5	CASRWDIQETQYF	TGTGCCAGCAGGTGGGACATACAAGAGACCCAGTACTTC
TRBV7-7	-	TRBD2	TRBJ2-3	CASSQGTSVGDTQYF	TGTGCTAGCAGTCAAGGGACTAGCGTAGGAGATACGCAGTATTTT
TRBV5-1	-	-	TRBJ2-5	CASSSPSEGETQYF	TGCGCCAGCAGCTCCCCTAGCGAGGGGGAGACCCAGTACTTC
TRBV6-4	-	TRBD2	TRBJ2-3	CASSASGIGDTQYF	TGTGCCAGCAGTGCGAGCGGGATCGGGGATACGCAGTATTTT
TRBV18	-	TRBD1	TRBJ1-3	CASSPLGQGASGNTIYF	TGTGCCAGCTCACCACTCGGACAGGGGGCATCTGGAAACACCATATATTTT
TRBV11-3	few	-	TRBJ2-5	CASSLGGWTETQYF	TGTGCCAGCAGCTTAGGGGGGTGGACGGAGACCCAGTACTTC
TRBV18	-	TRBD1	TRBJ2-7	CASSPIPGQGIPEQYF	TGTGCCAGCTCACCGATACCGGGACAGGGTATCCCCGAGCAGTACTTC
TRBV6-1	-	-	TRBJ1-2	CASRAVARVGYTF	TGTGCCAGCAGGGCAGTAGCTAGGGTTGGCTACACCTTC
TRBV7-6	-	-	TRBJ2-7	CASSLNDGEQYF	TGTGCCAGCAGTCTCAACGACGGCGAGCAGTACTTC
TRBV5-4	-	-	TRBJ2-1	CASSLDWRQEGSEQFF	TGTGCCAGCAGCTTGGACTGGCGGCAAGAGGGGAGTGAGCAGTTCTTC
TRBV7-9	-	-	TRBJ1-5	CASSLAGGSNQPQHF	TGTGCCAGCAGCTTAGCCGGGGGTAGCAATCAGCCCCAGCATTTT
TRBV5-1	once	TRBD1	TRBJ2-7	CASSKGQGAGFGLSNEQYF	TGCGCCAGCAGCAAAGGACAGGGGGCGGGTTTTGGTCTCTCTAACGAGCAGTACTTC
TRBV30	-	TRBD2	TRBJ2-4	CAWRELAGAGDIQYF	TGTGCCTGGAGGGAATTAGCGGGAGCGGGGGACATTCAGTACTTC
TRBV5-1	-	-	TRBJ2-7	CASSLEAIGEQYF	TGCGCCAGCAGCTTAGAAGCAATCGGCGAGCAGTACTTC
TRBV18	-	-	TRBJ2-7	CASSPFRGPIEQYF	TGTGCCAGCTCACCATTCAGGGGCCCCATCGAGCAGTACTTC
TRBV30	once	-	TRBJ2-7	CAWRGSYEQYF	TGTGCCTGGAGGGGTTCCTACGAGCAGTACTTC
TRBV9	once	-	TRBJ2-3	CASSPPNTDTQYF	TGTGCCAGCAGCCCCCCTAACACAGATACGCAGTATTTT
TRBV7-8	-	TRBD2	TRBJ2-5	CASSPQTSTETQYF	TGTGCCAGCAGCCCCCAGACTAGCACAGAGACCCAGTACTTC
TRBV6-1	-	-	TRBJ2-6	CASSDKASANVLTF	TGTGCCAGCAGTGATAAGGCGAGTGCCAACGTCCTGACTTTC
TRBV7-7	-	TRBD2	TRBJ2-5	CASSTSGRVETQYF	TGTGCTAGTTCGACTAGCGGGAGAGTTGAGACCCAGTACTTC
TRBV10-1	-	TRBD1	TRBJ2-7	CASSGPGQGTHEQYF	TGCGCCAGCAGTGGTCCGGGACAGGGGACCCACGAGCAGTACTTC
TRBV5-1	few	TRBD1	TRBJ2-2	CASSFTGALNTGELFF	TGCGCCAGCAGCTTCACAGGGGCCCTCAACACCGGGGAGCTGTTTTTT
TRBV5-6	-	-	TRBJ1-2	CASSLADRYGGYGYTF	TGTGCCAGCAGCTTGGCTGACAGGTACGGAGGCTATGGCTACACCTTC
TRBV2	-	-	TRBJ1-3	CASSQTWGARAGNTIYF	TGTGCCAGCAGTCAAACGTGGGGGGCGAGAGCTGGAAACACCATATATTTT
TRBV28	-	TRBD1	TRBJ1-5	CASRPGGGQPQHF	TGTGCCAGCAGACCAGGGGGCGGTCAGCCCCAGCATTTT
TRBV19	few	TRBD2	TRBJ2-1	CASSRTSGPYNEQFF	TGTGCCAGTAGTCGGACTAGCGGTCCCTACAATGAGCAGTTCTTC
TRBV19	-	-	TRBJ1-2	CASSINEMSQGYTF	TGTGCCAGTAGTATAAATGAGATGAGCCAAGGCTACACCTTC
TRBV30	-	TRBD1	TRBJ2-7	CAWNHLRTGGPSEQYF	TGTGCCTGGAATCATTTACGGACAGGGGGCCCCTCCGAGCAGTACTTC
TRBV19	-	TRBD1	TRBJ2-7	CASSTRQGTYEQYF	TGTGCCAGTAGTACAAGACAGGGCACCTACGAGCAGTACTTC
TRBV7-2	-	TRBD2	TRBJ2-1	CASSSTLAGVTNEQFF	TGTGCCAGCAGCTCTACCCTAGCGGGAGTAACCAATGAGCAGTTCTTC
TRBV5-4	-	TRBD2	TRBJ2-1	CASSLEGLAGVGEQFF	TGTGCCAGCAGCTTGGAAGGACTAGCGGGAGTAGGTGAGCAGTTCTTC